This T cell receptor beta chain was sequenced for a study of T cell responses to AZD1222 COVID-19 vaccine. Whole-study findings and limits: Unmutated variant regions are reportedly the target of nearly half of TCRs that are spike-specific.

This clone was counted a single time. The antigen remains undetermined. Method: immunoSEQ multiplex PCR; TCRdb's copy keeps in-frame clones and lacks some. The sample yields tens of thousands of clones, about 90% seen once. The CDR3 sequence is 13 residues long. V lost 3 bases, J lost 6 bases, and 8 bases lay in between. Germline CDR1 is LNHDA and CDR2 is SQIVND (reference sequence). Here the sequenced sample was peripheral blood, taken on day 0 of AZD1222 vaccination. V is TRBV19 and J is TRBJ2-2; D remains ambiguous. This sequence originates from an adult in good health. Here the CDR3 reads CASSILIPGELFF. The DNA for the CDR3 is TGTGCCAGTAGTATTTTAATTCCCGGGGAGCTGTTTTTT.